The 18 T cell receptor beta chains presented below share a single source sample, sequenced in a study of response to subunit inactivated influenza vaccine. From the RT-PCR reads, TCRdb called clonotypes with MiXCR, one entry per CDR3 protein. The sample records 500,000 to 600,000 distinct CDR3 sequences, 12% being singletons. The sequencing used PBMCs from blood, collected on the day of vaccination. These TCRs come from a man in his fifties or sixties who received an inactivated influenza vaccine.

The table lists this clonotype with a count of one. The CDR3 bases are TGTGCCAGCAGTTTAGAGGGGGCCGGTCAGCCCCAGCATTTT. Its protein is CASSLEGAGQPQHF. The rearrangement links TRBV12-3 or TRBV12-4 to TRBJ1-5; 7 nucleotides agree with TRBD1. The CDR3 is 14 residues long. J gave up 6 bases and V 1 base, and 3 bases lay outside the gene matches.

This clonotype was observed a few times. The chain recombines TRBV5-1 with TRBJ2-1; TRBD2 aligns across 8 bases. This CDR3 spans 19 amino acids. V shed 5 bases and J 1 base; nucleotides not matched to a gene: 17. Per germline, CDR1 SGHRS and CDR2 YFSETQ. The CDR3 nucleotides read TGCGCCAGCAGTGTGGAGTCTAGCGGGCGGCCTCGGTCCTACAATGAGCAGTTCTTC. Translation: CASSVESSGRPRSYNEQFF.

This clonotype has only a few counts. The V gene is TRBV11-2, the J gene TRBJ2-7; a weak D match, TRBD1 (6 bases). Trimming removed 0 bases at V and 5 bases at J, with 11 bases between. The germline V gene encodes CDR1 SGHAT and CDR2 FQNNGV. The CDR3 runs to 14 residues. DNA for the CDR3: TGTGCCAGCAGCTTAGAGTTGGGGGACAACGAGCAGTACTTC. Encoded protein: CASSLELGDNEQYF.

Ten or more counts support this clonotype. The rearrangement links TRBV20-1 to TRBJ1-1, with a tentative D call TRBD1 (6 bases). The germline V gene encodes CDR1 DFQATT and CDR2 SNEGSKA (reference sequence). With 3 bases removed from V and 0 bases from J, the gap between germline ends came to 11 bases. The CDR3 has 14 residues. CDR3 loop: CSARLQGMNTEAFF. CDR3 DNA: TGCAGTGCTAGGTTACAGGGCATGAACACTGAAGCTTTCTTT.

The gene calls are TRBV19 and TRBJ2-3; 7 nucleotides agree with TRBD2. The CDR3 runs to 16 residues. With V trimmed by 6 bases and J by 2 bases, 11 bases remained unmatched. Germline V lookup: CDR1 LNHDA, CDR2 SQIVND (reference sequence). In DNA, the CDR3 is TGTGCCAGTAGACCGAGCGCCGCGGGGGTCACAGATACGCAGTATTTT. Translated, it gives CASRPSAAGVTDTQYF.

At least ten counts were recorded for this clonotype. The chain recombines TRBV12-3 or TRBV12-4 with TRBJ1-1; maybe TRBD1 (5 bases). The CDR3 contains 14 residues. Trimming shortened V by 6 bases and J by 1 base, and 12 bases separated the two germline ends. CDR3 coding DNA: TGTGCCAGCAGCCCTAGACAGAAGAACACTGAAGCTTTCTTT. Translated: CASSPRQKNTEAFF.

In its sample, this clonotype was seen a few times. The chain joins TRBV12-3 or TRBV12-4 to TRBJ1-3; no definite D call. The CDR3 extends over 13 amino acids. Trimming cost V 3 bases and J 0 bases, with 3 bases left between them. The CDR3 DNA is TGTGCCAGCAGTTTCCTCTCTGGAAACACCATATATTTT. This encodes CASSFLSGNTIYF.

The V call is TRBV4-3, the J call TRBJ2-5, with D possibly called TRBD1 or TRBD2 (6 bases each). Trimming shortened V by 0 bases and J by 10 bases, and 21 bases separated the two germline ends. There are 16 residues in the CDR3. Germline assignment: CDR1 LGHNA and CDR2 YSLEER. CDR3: CASSQDVSGAGSNQYF. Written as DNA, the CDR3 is TGCGCCAGCAGCCAAGATGTTTCGGGGGCCGGATCGAACCAGTACTTC.

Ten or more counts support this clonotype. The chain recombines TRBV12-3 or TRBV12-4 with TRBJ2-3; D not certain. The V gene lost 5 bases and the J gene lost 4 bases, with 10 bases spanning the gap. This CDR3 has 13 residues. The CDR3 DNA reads TGTGCCAGCAGTCCCCTCGGAGCAGATACGCAGTATTTT. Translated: CASSPLGADTQYF.

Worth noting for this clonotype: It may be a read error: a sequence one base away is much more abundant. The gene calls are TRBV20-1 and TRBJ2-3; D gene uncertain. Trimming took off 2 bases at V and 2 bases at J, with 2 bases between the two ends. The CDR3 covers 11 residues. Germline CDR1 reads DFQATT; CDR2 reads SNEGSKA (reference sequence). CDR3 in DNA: TGCAGTGCTAGATACACAGATACGCAGTATTTT. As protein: CSARYTDTQYF.

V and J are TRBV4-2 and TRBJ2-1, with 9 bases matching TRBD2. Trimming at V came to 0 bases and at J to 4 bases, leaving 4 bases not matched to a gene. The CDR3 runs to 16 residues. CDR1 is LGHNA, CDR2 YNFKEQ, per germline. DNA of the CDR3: TGTGCCAGCAGCCAAGATGGAGCGGGAGGATACAATGAGCAGTTCTTC. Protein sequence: CASSQDGAGGYNEQFF.

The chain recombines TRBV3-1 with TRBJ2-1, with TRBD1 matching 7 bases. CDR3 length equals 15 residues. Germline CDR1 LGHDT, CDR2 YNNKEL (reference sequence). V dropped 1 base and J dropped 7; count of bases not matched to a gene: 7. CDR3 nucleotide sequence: TGTGCCAGCAGCCAAGTACAGGGGATGATAAATGAGCAGTTCTTC. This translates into CASSQVQGMINEQFF.

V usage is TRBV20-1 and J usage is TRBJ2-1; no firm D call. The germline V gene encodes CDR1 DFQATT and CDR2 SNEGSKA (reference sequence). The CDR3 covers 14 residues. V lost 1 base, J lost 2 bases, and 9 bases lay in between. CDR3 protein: CSARAAVPYNEQFF. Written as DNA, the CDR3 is TGCAGTGCTAGAGCCGCTGTCCCCTACAATGAGCAGTTCTTC.

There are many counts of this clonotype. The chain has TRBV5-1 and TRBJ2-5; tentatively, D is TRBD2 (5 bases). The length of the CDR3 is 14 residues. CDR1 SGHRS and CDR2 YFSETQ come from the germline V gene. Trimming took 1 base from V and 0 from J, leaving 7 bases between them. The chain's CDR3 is CASSLSGNQETQYF. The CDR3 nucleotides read TGCGCCAGCAGCTTGTCGGGAAACCAAGAGACCCAGTACTTC.

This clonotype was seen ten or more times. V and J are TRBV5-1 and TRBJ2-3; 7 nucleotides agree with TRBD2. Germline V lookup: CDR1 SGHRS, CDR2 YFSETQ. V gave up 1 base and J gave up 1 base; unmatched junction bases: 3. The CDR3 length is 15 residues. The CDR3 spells CASSLSAGGTDTQYF. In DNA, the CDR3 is TGCGCCAGCAGCTTGTCGGCGGGGGGCACAGATACGCAGTATTTT.

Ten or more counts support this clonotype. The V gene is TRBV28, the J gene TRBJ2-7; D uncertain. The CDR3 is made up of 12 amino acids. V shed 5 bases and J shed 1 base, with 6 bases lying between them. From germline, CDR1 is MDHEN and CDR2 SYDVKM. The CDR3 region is CASSGNSYEQYF. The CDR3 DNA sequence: TGTGCCAGCAGTGGTAATTCCTACGAGCAGTACTTC. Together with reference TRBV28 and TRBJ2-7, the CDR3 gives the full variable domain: DVKVTQSSRYLVKRTGEKVFLECVQDMDHENMFWYRQDPGLGLRLIYFSYDVKMKEKGDIPEGYSVSREKKERFSLILESASTNQTSMYLCASSGNSYEQYFGPGTRLTVT.

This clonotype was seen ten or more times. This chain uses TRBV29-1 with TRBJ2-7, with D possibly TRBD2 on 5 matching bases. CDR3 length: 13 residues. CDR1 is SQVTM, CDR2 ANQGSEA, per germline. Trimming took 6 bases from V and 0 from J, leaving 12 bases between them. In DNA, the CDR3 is TGCAGCGTAGCAGCGGATAGCTCCTACGAGCAGTACTTC. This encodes CSVAADSSYEQYF.

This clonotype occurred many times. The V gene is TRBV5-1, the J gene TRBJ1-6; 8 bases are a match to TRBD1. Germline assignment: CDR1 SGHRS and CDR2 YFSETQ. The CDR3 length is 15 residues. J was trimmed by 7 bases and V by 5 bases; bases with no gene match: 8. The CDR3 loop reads CASSLQGARNSPLHF. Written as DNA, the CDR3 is TGCGCCAGCAGTTTGCAGGGGGCAAGGAATTCACCCCTCCACTTT.